The 5 T cell receptor beta chains listed next were all sequenced from one sample in a study of T cells expressing NK-cell markers. One entry per CDR3 protein, without DNA, is what TCRdb gives after re-calling the 5' RACE reads. The sample data list 500,000 to 700,000 distinct CDR3 sequences. What was sequenced was blood T cells: a sorted CD56 or NKG2C T cell subset, CD4+ or CD8+ T cells, or bulk PBMC T cells (not recorded which). Every receptor here comes from a man aged 18-30 years in good health.

J is TRBJ2-3 and V is TRBV6-2 or TRBV6-3; TCRdb's assignment of TRBD1 cannot be checked, as there is no DNA. Germline-derived CDR1 and CDR2 are MNHEY and SVGEGT. This CDR3 is 16 amino acids long. The CDR3 is CASSASGGASADTQYF.

The rearrangement uses TRBV6-1 and TRBJ1-5. CDR1 and CDR2 (germline): MNHNS, SASEGT. This CDR3 comprises 15 residues. This CDR3 is CASRSAAAGNQPQHF.

The V call is TRBV5-1, the J call TRBJ2-1; the D gene TCRdb calls, TRBD1, cannot be checked with no DNA. Germline values: CDR1 SGHRS, CDR2 YFSETQ. The CDR3 sequence is 17 residues long. CDR3 residues: CASSLWSGQGRADEQFF.

The V gene is TRBV20-1, the J gene TRBJ2-1; TCRdb picks TRBD2, but there is no DNA to check that call. The CDR3 covers 15 residues. Germline V gene lookup returns CDR1 DFQATT and CDR2 SNEGSKA (reference sequence). CDR3: CSVIPTSGFYNEQFF.

The V call is TRBV20-1, the J call TRBJ1-2. Germline V CDR1 and CDR2: DFQATT, SNEGSKA (reference sequence). The length of the CDR3 is 13 residues. The CDR3 sequence: CSARDSRQTTTLF.